Following are 22 T cell receptor beta chains from one sample sequenced in a study of blood T cell repertoires in COVID-19. Method: immunoSEQ multiplex PCR; TCRdb's copy keeps in-frame clones and lacks some. This table has roughly 260,000 clones, under 90% appearing once. Sample: PBMCs or T cells enriched from blood (not recorded which). The receptor source for this set is a woman aged 40 to 50 who had been exposed to COVID-19.

In its sample, this clone was seen once. The J gene is TRBJ2-5, the V gene TRBV7-9; D call uncertain. The germline CDR1 and CDR2 sequences are SEHNR and FQNEAQ (reference sequence). The ends were cut back, 6 bases at V and 2 bases at J, with 16 bases in the middle. This CDR3 comprises 15 residues. CDR3 loop: CASRLIISFQETQYF. The CDR3 bases are TGTGCCAGCAGGTTAATTATATCCTTTCAAGAGACCCAGTACTTC. Full variable domain (outside the CDR3, taken from reference TRBV7-9 and TRBJ2-5): DTGVSQNPRHKITKRGQNVTFRCDPISEHNRLYWYRQTLGQGPEFLTYFQNEAQLEKSRLLSDRFSAERPKGSFSTLEIQRTEQGDSAMYLCASRLIISFQETQYFGPGTRLLVL.

The rearrangement joins TRBV28 to TRBJ2-2, with TRBD2 matching over 7 bases. V shed 3 bases, J shed 1 base, and the junction held 8 bases outside the gene matches. Germline V CDR1 and CDR2: MDHEN, SYDVKM. This CDR3 region has 17 residues. The CDR3: CASSLGGLAENTGELFF. In nucleotides, the CDR3 is TGTGCCAGCAGTTTGGGAGGGCTAGCGGAGAACACCGGGGAGCTGTTTTTT.

This chain connects TRBV29-1 to TRBJ1-2; possibly TRBD1 for D (5 bases). Trimming shortened V by 3 bases and J by 1 base, and 18 bases separated the two germline ends. There are 16 residues in the CDR3. Germline CDR1 reads SQVTM; CDR2 reads ANQGSEA. The CDR3 here is CSVDPWAEGHNYGYTF. For the CDR3, the DNA is TGCAGCGTTGATCCTTGGGCGGAGGGGCATAACTATGGCTACACCTTC.

The chain employs TRBV4-2 and TRBJ2-1, with D possibly matching TRBD2 (5 bases). The CDR3 totals 18 residues. Looked up from germline, CDR1 is LGHNA and CDR2 is YNFKEQ. V lost 4 bases to trimming and J lost 3 bases, with 22 bases between them. DNA for the CDR3: TGTGCCAGCAGCCCCGGCTACCAGGACTCCCCGCTCTACAATGAGCAGTTCTTC. Translated, it gives CASSPGYQDSPLYNEQFF.

The V and J genes are TRBV19 and TRBJ2-6, with 11 nucleotides matching TRBD1. Germline CDR1 is LNHDA and CDR2 is SQIVND (reference sequence). This CDR3 comprises 18 residues. Unmatched junction bases numbered 11, after V lost 10 bases and J lost 0 bases. The CDR3 coding sequence is TGTGCCACCACCCCAGCGGGGACAGGGGGCTCTGGGGCCAACGTCCTGACTTTC. Translating it yields CATTPAGTGGSGANVLTF.

This chain uses TRBV5-4 with TRBJ1-5, with D possibly matching TRBD1 (5 bases). Germline loops: CDR1 SGHNT, CDR2 YYREEE (reference sequence). V was shortened by 4 bases and J by 1 base, with 9 bases between the two germline ends. The CDR3 spans 14 residues. The CDR3 DNA follows: TGTGCCAGCAGCCCGCAGGGAAGCAATCAGCCCCAGCATTTT. Its translation is CASSPQGSNQPQHF. Filled out from reference TRBV5-4 and TRBJ1-5, the complete variable domain reads ETGVTQSPTHLIKTRGQQVTLRCSSQSGHNTVSWYQQALGQGPQFIFQYYREEENGRGNFPPRFSGLQFPNYSSELNVNALELDDSALYLCASSPQGSNQPQHFGDGTRLSIL.

The J gene is TRBJ1-2, the V gene TRBV5-1; D is uncertain. The germline V and J ends were trimmed by 4 bases and 4 bases, with 11 bases remaining between them. This CDR3 comprises 13 residues. Germline V gene lookup returns CDR1 SGHRS and CDR2 YFSETQ. The CDR3 bases are TGCGCCAGCAGCCCAGCAGAGGGCTATGGCTACACCTTC. Residues: CASSPAEGYGYTF.

CDR3 in DNA: TGTGCCAGCTCCCCGGGGGGGGATGGCTACACCTTC. As protein: CASSPGGDGYTF. This chain joins TRBV18 and TRBJ1-2; perhaps TRBD1 as D (5 bases). Germline V lookup: CDR1 KGHSH, CDR2 LQKENI. The length of the CDR3 is 12 residues. V dropped 6 bases and J dropped 6 bases, with 11 bases sitting between them.

The V call is TRBV7-3, the J call TRBJ1-1; 10 bases map to TRBD1. Germline V lookup: CDR1 SGHTA, CDR2 FQGTGA. Trimming at V came to 7 bases and at J to 4 bases, leaving 6 bases not matched to a gene. The CDR3 has 14 residues. The CDR3 protein is CASKGQGISTEAFF. The CDR3 DNA sequence: TGTGCCAGCAAGGGACAGGGGATATCCACTGAAGCTTTCTTT.

The sample holds a few counts of this clone. The CDR3 DNA reads as TGCGCCAGCAGACCCGACAGCCCCCATCAGCCCCAGCATTTT. Protein: CASRPDSPHQPQHF. The chain is built from TRBV5-1 and TRBJ1-5; D is possibly TRBD1 (5 bases). In germline, CDR1 is SGHRS, CDR2 YFSETQ. The CDR3 has 14 residues. V was clipped by 5 bases and J by 5 bases, with 14 bases between them.

The gene calls are TRBV3-1 (or the pseudogene TRBV3-2) and TRBJ1-5; D may be TRBD1 (5 bases). CDR1 is LGHDT, CDR2 YNNKEL, per germline (reference sequence). Trimming cost V 2 bases and J 2 bases, with 7 bases left between them. The CDR3 has 14 residues. CDR3 nucleotides: TGTGCCAGCAGCCAATCGACAGGCAATCAGCCCCAGCATTTT. This codes for CASSQSTGNQPQHF.

The chain employs TRBV7-9 and TRBJ1-4; tentative D call: TRBD1 (6 bases). This CDR3 is 15 amino acids long. V lost 5 bases to trimming and J lost 6 bases, with 16 bases between them. Germline V gene data show CDR1 as SEHNR and CDR2 as FQNEAQ (reference sequence). CDR3 sequence (DNA): TGTGCCAGCAGCCTCCTCGGGGGGCAGGATGAAAAACTGTTTTTT. It encodes CASSLLGGQDEKLFF. Together with reference TRBV7-9 and TRBJ1-4, the CDR3 gives the full variable domain: DTGVSQNPRHKITKRGQNVTFRCDPISEHNRLYWYRQTLGQGPEFLTYFQNEAQLEKSRLLSDRFSAERPKGSFSTLEIQRTEQGDSAMYLCASSLLGGQDEKLFFGSGTQLSVL.

The V call is TRBV2, the J call TRBJ1-5; D perhaps matches TRBD1 (5 bases). V lost 8 bases to trimming and J lost 5 bases, with 10 bases between them. In germline, CDR1 is SNHLY, CDR2 FYNNEI. This CDR3 comprises 12 residues. The CDR3 bases are TGTGCCAGCGGGGGGGATTATCAGCCCCAGCATTTT. Amino acids: CASGGDYQPQHF.

J is TRBJ1-6 and V is TRBV3-1 (or the pseudogene TRBV3-2); weak D call: TRBD1 (5 bases). The germline CDR1 and CDR2 sequences are LGHDT and YNNKEL (reference sequence). This CDR3 is 15 amino acids long. The germline V and J ends were trimmed by 6 bases and 10 bases, with 19 bases remaining between them. DNA for the CDR3: TGTGCCAGCAGTTTCACGGGACTGGGAAGATCACCCCTCCACTTT. Residues: CASSFTGLGRSPLHF.

The V gene is TRBV5-4, the J gene TRBJ2-1; D is perhaps TRBD2 (5 bases). CDR3 length: 14 residues. The germline V and J ends were trimmed by 4 bases and 12 bases, with 20 bases remaining between them. Germline V gives CDR1 SGHNT, CDR2 YYREEE (reference sequence). The CDR3 loop is CASSPIGSDGGQFF. The CDR3 region has the DNA TGTGCCAGCAGCCCCATCGGCTCTGACGGAGGGCAGTTCTTC. Using reference TRBV5-4 and TRBJ2-1 for the parts outside the CDR3, the full variable domain is ETGVTQSPTHLIKTRGQQVTLRCSSQSGHNTVSWYQQALGQGPQFIFQYYREEENGRGNFPPRFSGLQFPNYSSELNVNALELDDSALYLCASSPIGSDGGQFFGPGTRLTVL.

This clone was counted between two and nine times. The V call is TRBV7-2, the J call TRBJ1-1; no clear D gene. V lost 5 bases to trimming and J lost 0 bases, with 7 bases between them. The CDR3 sequence is 13 residues long. The V gene's germline CDR1 is SGHTA and CDR2 FQGNSA. In DNA form, the CDR3 reads TGTGCCAGCAGCAGCGGAGTGAACACTGAAGCTTTCTTT. Translating it yields CASSSGVNTEAFF.

V usage is TRBV4-2 and J usage is TRBJ2-7; 7 bases are shared with TRBD1. The germline V gene has CDR1 LGHNA and CDR2 YNFKEQ. The CDR3 is 17 amino acids. The V gene end was trimmed by 4 bases and the J gene end by 0 bases; junction bases not matched to a gene: 12. In DNA, the CDR3 is TGTGCCAGCAGCCTCATGAGGGTGGACAGGAGCTCCTACGAGCAGTACTTC. This codes for CASSLMRVDRSSYEQYF.

This clone was seen only once. The CDR3, as DNA: TGTGCCAGCAGCTTAGCCGTCACCGGGGAGCTGTTTTTT. Translation gives CASSLAVTGELFF. This rearrangement joins TRBV7-2 to TRBJ2-2; D is undetermined. The length of the CDR3 is 13 residues. The V and J ends lost 0 bases and 4 bases respectively, with 3 bases between them. Germline lookup yields CDR1 SGHTA and CDR2 FQGNSA.

This chain uses TRBV10-3 with TRBJ1-1; 9 bases map to TRBD1. The junction had 0 bases not matched to a gene; V was cut back by 4 bases and J by 3 bases. The CDR3 spans 13 residues. Germline assignment: CDR1 ENHRY and CDR2 SYGVKD. The chain's CDR3 is CAISGQGDTEAFF. CDR3 in DNA: TGTGCCATCAGTGGACAGGGGGACACTGAAGCTTTCTTT.

The rearrangement links TRBV28 to TRBJ2-1; 9 bases agree with TRBD1. This CDR3 spans 14 amino acids. The germline V gene has CDR1 MDHEN and CDR2 SYDVKM. After removal of 7 bases from V and 4 bases from J, the junction contained 5 bases not matched to a gene. The CDR3 bases are TGTGCCAGCAACAGGGGGCTCGGATACAATGAGCAGTTCTTC. Its protein is CASNRGLGYNEQFF.

The chain couples TRBV5-1 to TRBJ1-6; D remains ambiguous. Germline V lookup: CDR1 SGHRS, CDR2 YFSETQ. The V and J ends lost 1 base and 13 bases respectively, with 15 bases between them. The CDR3 length is 14 residues. Here the CDR3 DNA reads TGCGCCAGCAGCTTGACTACGGATATTCACCCCCTCCACTTT. This translates into CASSLTTDIHPLHF.

This clone was picked up one time. This chain joins TRBV5-1 and TRBJ1-1; D perhaps matches TRBD1 (6 bases). Germline V gene sequence: CDR1 SGHRS, CDR2 YFSETQ. V shed 4 bases and J shed 3 bases, with 10 bases lying between them. This CDR3 has 13 residues. The CDR3 region is CASSLRTDTEAFF. The CDR3, as DNA: TGCGCCAGCAGCCTTCGGACAGACACTGAAGCTTTCTTT.